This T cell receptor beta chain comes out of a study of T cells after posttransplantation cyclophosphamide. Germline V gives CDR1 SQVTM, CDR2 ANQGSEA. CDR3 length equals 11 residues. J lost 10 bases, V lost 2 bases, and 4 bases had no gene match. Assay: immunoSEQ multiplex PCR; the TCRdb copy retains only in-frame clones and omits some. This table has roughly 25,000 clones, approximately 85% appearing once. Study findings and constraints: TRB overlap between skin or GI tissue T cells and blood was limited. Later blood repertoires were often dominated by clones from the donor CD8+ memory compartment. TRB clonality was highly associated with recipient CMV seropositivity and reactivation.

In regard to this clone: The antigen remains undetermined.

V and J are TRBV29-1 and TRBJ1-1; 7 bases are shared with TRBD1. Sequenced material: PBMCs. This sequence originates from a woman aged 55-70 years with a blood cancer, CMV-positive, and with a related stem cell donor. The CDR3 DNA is TGCAGCGTTGAAAGCAGGGGGAGAGCTTTCTTT. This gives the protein CSVESRGRAFF.